This is a list of T cell receptor beta chains from one sample in a study of T-cell memory formation after mild COVID-19. TCRdb re-called the 5' RACE reads through MiXCR, storing one row per CDR3 protein. Here the sample spans about 150,000 distinct CDR3 sequences, roughly 24% being singletons. Input material: PBMCs or a T cell subset sorted from them (not recorded which). The receptors here all came from an adult woman who had mild COVID-19 (a few samples of this study predate the infection). Cell type and time point are not known. The conserved cysteine and the conserved F or W are not part of the CDR3 here. Only some rows state a clone size, as once, few, many or a class for expanded clones.

CDR3 protein: ASSFRGMDEQY
J gene: TRBJ2-7
V gene: TRBV7-6
clone size: NA

CDR3 protein: SVEVGNDEQY
J gene: TRBJ2-7
V gene: TRBV29-1
clone size: NA

CDR3 protein: ASSTGWYEQY
J gene: TRBJ2-7
V gene: TRBV6-2/TRBV6-3
clone size: NA

CDR3 protein: ASSEESGGSMRNEQF
J gene: TRBJ2-1
V gene: TRBV2
clone size: NA

CDR3 protein: ASSSGTSVQETQY
J gene: TRBJ2-5
V gene: TRBV7-2
clone size: NA

CDR3 protein: ASSQSGPLSYEQY
J gene: TRBJ2-7
V gene: TRBV4-1
clone size: NA

CDR3 protein: ASSSAVLHYEQY
J gene: TRBJ2-7
V gene: TRBV21-1
clone size: few

CDR3 protein: ASSPWDSGELF
J gene: TRBJ2-2
V gene: TRBV14
clone size: NA

CDR3 protein: ASSPLAGAAGGYT
J gene: TRBJ1-2
V gene: TRBV3-1
clone size: NA

CDR3 protein: ASSYPGSEAF
J gene: TRBJ1-1
V gene: TRBV6-2/TRBV6-3
clone size: NA

CDR3 protein: ASGGQGGPAYNEQF
J gene: TRBJ2-1
V gene: TRBV2
clone size: NA

CDR3 protein: ASSPPDLQLTDTQY
J gene: TRBJ2-3
V gene: TRBV7-9
clone size: NA

CDR3 protein: ASSQQGSTGELF
J gene: TRBJ2-2
V gene: TRBV7-2
clone size: few

CDR3 protein: ASSVAAGIGYT
J gene: TRBJ1-2
V gene: TRBV9
clone size: NA

CDR3 protein: ASSVGPAVTTNEKLF
J gene: TRBJ1-4
V gene: TRBV9
clone size: few

CDR3 protein: ASSYPQGGDTEAL
J gene: TRBJ1-1
V gene: TRBV6-2/TRBV6-3
clone size: NA

CDR3 protein: ATSDLAGGPGEQY
J gene: TRBJ2-7
V gene: TRBV24-1
clone size: NA

CDR3 protein: ASSLGRTSQLREQY
J gene: TRBJ2-7
V gene: TRBV7-8
clone size: NA

CDR3 protein: ASSSGTGSYEQY
J gene: TRBJ2-7
V gene: TRBV13
clone size: many

CDR3 protein: ASSLARSGEAYNEQF
J gene: TRBJ2-1
V gene: TRBV7-9
clone size: few

CDR3 protein: SAAGTATYEQY
J gene: TRBJ2-7
V gene: TRBV20-1
clone size: few

CDR3 protein: SARDLGGTEAF
J gene: TRBJ1-1
V gene: TRBV20-1
clone size: NA

CDR3 protein: ASSRSRGVRETQY
J gene: TRBJ2-5
V gene: TRBV4-3
clone size: NA

CDR3 protein: ASSKTGVGTEAF
J gene: TRBJ1-1
V gene: TRBV6-5
clone size: NA

CDR3 protein: GSRYGYT
J gene: TRBJ1-2
V gene: TRBV27
clone size: many

CDR3 protein: ASSPTGGYETQY
J gene: TRBJ2-5
V gene: TRBV12-3/TRBV12-4
clone size: NA

CDR3 protein: ASSQEAGSSYEQY
J gene: TRBJ2-7
V gene: TRBV4-1
clone size: few

CDR3 protein: ASSLAPGGNSPLH
J gene: TRBJ1-6
V gene: TRBV7-6
clone size: few

CDR3 protein: ASSQDFGSEYEQY
J gene: TRBJ2-7
V gene: TRBV4-3
clone size: NA

CDR3 protein: SARDMASGVYSNQPQH
J gene: TRBJ1-5
V gene: TRBV20-1
clone size: NA

CDR3 protein: ASSETGYEQY
J gene: TRBJ2-7
V gene: TRBV6-1
clone size: few

CDR3 protein: ASSLRQVYEQY
J gene: TRBJ2-7
V gene: TRBV13
clone size: NA

CDR3 protein: ASSHPGRGSYEQY
J gene: TRBJ2-7
V gene: TRBV12-3/TRBV12-4
clone size: NA

CDR3 protein: ASSLQGKHTEAF
J gene: TRBJ1-1
V gene: TRBV5-4
clone size: NA

CDR3 protein: ASSPSGGPF
J gene: TRBJ2-1
V gene: TRBV12-3/TRBV12-4
clone size: NA

CDR3 protein: ASSEAGGDRVRNTEAF
J gene: TRBJ1-1
V gene: TRBV2
clone size: NA

CDR3 protein: ASSQERGGLNEQY
J gene: TRBJ2-7
V gene: TRBV4-2
clone size: once

CDR3 protein: SVVGAGGGETQY
J gene: TRBJ2-5
V gene: TRBV29-1
clone size: NA

CDR3 protein: ASSFRALQGSGRAYEQY
J gene: TRBJ2-7
V gene: TRBV5-4
clone size: few

CDR3 protein: ASSLGANVFSGANVLT
J gene: TRBJ2-6
V gene: TRBV12-3/TRBV12-4
clone size: NA

CDR3 protein: ALNDRRGRSNQPQH
J gene: TRBJ1-5
V gene: TRBV6-8
clone size: few

CDR3 protein: ASSSLGENEQF
J gene: TRBJ2-1
V gene: TRBV27
clone size: NA

CDR3 protein: ASSFWGKAADTQY
J gene: TRBJ2-3
V gene: TRBV12-3/TRBV12-4
clone size: NA

CDR3 protein: ASSLESGGAQETQY
J gene: TRBJ2-5
V gene: TRBV5-6
clone size: NA

CDR3 protein: ASSSDVDGTSDRWYEQF
J gene: TRBJ2-1
V gene: TRBV7-9
clone size: few

CDR3 protein: ASSQDPAGNSGETQY
J gene: TRBJ2-5
V gene: TRBV4-3
clone size: NA

CDR3 protein: ASSFMNTGELF
J gene: TRBJ2-2
V gene: TRBV13
clone size: NA

CDR3 protein: SAETGGYSNQPQH
J gene: TRBJ1-5
V gene: TRBV20-1
clone size: NA

CDR3 protein: ASSVAPGNQPQH
J gene: TRBJ1-5
V gene: TRBV9
clone size: many

CDR3 protein: ASSQSGTGENYGYT
J gene: TRBJ1-2
V gene: TRBV2
clone size: NA

CDR3 protein: ASTLKEGYGYT
J gene: TRBJ1-2
V gene: TRBV7-6
clone size: NA

CDR3 protein: AWSKGQMNTEAF
J gene: TRBJ1-1
V gene: TRBV30
clone size: few

CDR3 protein: SARDPGGYEQF
J gene: TRBJ2-1
V gene: TRBV20-1
clone size: NA

CDR3 protein: ASSSVGSGGGEQY
J gene: TRBJ2-7
V gene: TRBV7-9
clone size: NA